This is a list of T cell receptor beta chains from one sample in a study of sequential checkpoint blockade in melanoma. Profiling relied on immunoSEQ multiplex PCR, and the TCRdb table lists in-frame clones only, not all of them. The data show over 10,000 clones, roughly 82% seen once. The sample was CD8+ T cells sorted from blood (inferred from file names), taken from a patient given nivolumab and ipilimumab in sequence. These TCRs come from a human donor with melanoma. Both conserved end residues are part of each CDR3. D genes are given only for firm matches. Where a row states a size, it is once, few, many or the class of an expanded clone; other rows omit it.

j_call d_call clone_size v_call cdr3_aa cdr3_nt
TRBJ1-3 - - TRBV27 CASSPLQGRVSGNTIYF TGTGCCAGCAGTCCCCTGCAGGGGAGGGTCTCTGGAAACACCATATATTTT
TRBJ2-1 - - TRBV28 CASLPGGRVGNEQFF TGTGCCAGCCTTCCCGGGGGACGGGTAGGGAATGAGCAGTTCTTC
TRBJ2-7 TRBD2 - TRBV7-6 CASSPSGYEQYF TGTGCCAGCAGTCCTAGCGGCTACGAGCAGTACTTC
TRBJ2-1 TRBD2 few TRBV27 CASSFVGTSDEQFF TGTGCCAGCAGTTTTGTGGGGACTAGCGATGAGCAGTTCTTC
TRBJ2-1 - medium-sized TRBV27 CASSLGSAGNEQFF TGTGCCAGCAGTTTAGGGTCCGCGGGGAATGAGCAGTTCTTC
TRBJ2-1 TRBD1 once TRBV7-9 CASSSPGTGVRNEQFF TGTGCCAGCAGCTCCCCCGGGACAGGGGTAAGGAATGAGCAGTTCTTC
TRBJ1-2 TRBD1 - TRBV11-2 CASSLDNRGRGYGYTF TGTGCCAGCAGCTTAGACAACAGGGGGCGCGGCTATGGCTACACCTTC
TRBJ1-2 - - TRBV7-2 CASSLVQGGSNYGYTF TGTGCCAGCAGCTTAGTACAGGGAGGGAGTAACTATGGCTACACCTTC
TRBJ2-3 TRBD2 - TRBV2 CASRGLAGSSTDTQYF TGTGCCAGCAGGGGACTAGCGGGATCTAGCACAGATACGCAGTATTTT
TRBJ2-2 TRBD1 once TRBV2 CASSERGGQGRTGELFF TGTGCCAGCAGTGAAAGGGGGGGACAGGGACGCACCGGGGAGCTGTTTTTT
TRBJ2-7 - - TRBV28 CASSFYRDYEQYF TGTGCCAGCAGTTTTTACAGGGACTACGAGCAGTACTTC
TRBJ1-2 TRBD1 - TRBV7-9 CASSPRQGGYTF TGTGCCAGCAGCCCCAGACAGGGGGGCTACACCTTC
TRBJ1-1 TRBD1 - TRBV7-9 CASSFRGAITEAFF TGTGCCAGCAGCTTCAGGGGGGCAATAACTGAAGCTTTCTTT
TRBJ2-7 - - TRBV5-1 CASSLARVMDEQYF TGCGCCAGCAGCTTGGCCAGGGTGATGGACGAGCAGTACTTC
TRBJ1-4 - - TRBV7-9 CASSSNQGWGNEKLFF TGTGCCAGCAGCTCCAACCAGGGATGGGGTAATGAAAAACTGTTTTTT
TRBJ2-5 - once TRBV21-1 CASPDSQETQYF TGTGCCAGCCCGGACAGCCAAGAGACCCAGTACTTC
TRBJ2-1 - - TRBV11-1 CASSLPRGPYNEQFF TGTGCCAGCAGCTTACCCAGGGGCCCCTACAATGAGCAGTTCTTC
TRBJ2-1 - - TRBV7-6 CASSSDSLSYNEQFF TGTGCCAGCAGCTCGGACTCGCTCTCCTACAATGAGCAGTTCTTC